These 16 T cell receptor beta chains were all obtained from the same sample, sequenced in a study of T cells after posttransplantation cyclophosphamide. Methotrexate plus calcineurin inhibitor accompanied controls' myeloablative marrow transplants; sampling was 1 year later. TCRdb's table, derived via immunoSEQ multiplex PCR, lists solely in-frame clones and lacks some. The profile shows about 24,000 clones, roughly 90% of them singletons. The starting material was PBMCs, obtained after an allogeneic stem cell transplant with a calcineurin inhibitor and methotrexate. Source of these receptors: a female patient aged 50-59 years who received an allogeneic stem cell transplant from an unrelated donor, was CMV-positive, and had chronic GVHD only. Certain T cells may be donor cells from the graft.

This clone has only a few counts. The chain combines TRBV5-5 with TRBJ1-1, with 9 bases lining up with TRBD1. CDR3 length: 15 amino acids. Trimming at V came to 4 bases and at J to 0 bases, leaving 4 bases not matched to a gene. CDR1 and CDR2 (germline): SGHKS, YYEKEE (reference sequence). Here the CDR3 DNA reads TGTGCCAGCAGCCCGAGACAGGGGGTGAACACTGAAGCTTTCTTT. It is translated as CASSPRQGVNTEAFF.

CDR3 in amino acids: CASSVVQGDTEAFF. CDR3 bases: TGTGCCAGCAGCGTAGTGCAAGGAGACACTGAAGCTTTCTTT. V usage is TRBV7-8 and J usage is TRBJ1-1; no definite D call. Trimming took off 5 bases at V and 3 bases at J, with 13 bases between the two ends. Germline V CDR1 and CDR2: SGHVS, FQNEAQ. CDR3 length equals 14 residues.

The chain employs TRBV15 and TRBJ2-2, with D possibly TRBD2 on 6 matching bases. Germline V lookup: CDR1 LNHNV, CDR2 YYDKDF (reference sequence). CDR3 length equals 16 residues. Trimming shortened V by 0 bases and J by 1 base, and 9 bases separated the two germline ends. The CDR3: CATSREGGGNTGELFF. The CDR3 DNA reads TGTGCCACCAGCAGAGAGGGAGGAGGGAACACCGGGGAGCTGTTTTTT.

The CDR3 is CASREGNQPQHF. The CDR3 nucleotides are TGTGCCAGCAGGGAGGGCAATCAGCCCCAGCATTTT. The rearrangement uses TRBV6-5 and TRBJ1-5, with D uncertain. Germline lookup yields CDR1 MNHEY and CDR2 SVGAGI. This CDR3 comprises 12 residues. V gave up 6 bases and J gave up 2 bases, with 5 bases separating them.

The chain joins TRBV9 to TRBJ2-5; tentative D call: TRBD2 (7 bases). CDR1 is SGDLS and CDR2 is YYNGEE in the germline V gene. This CDR3 region has 17 residues. The germline V and J ends were trimmed by 0 bases and 1 base, with 16 bases remaining between them. CDR3 DNA sequence: TGTGCCAGCAGCGTAGGAGGGGGGGCGGGGTTCCAAGAGACCCAGTACTTC. It specifies CASSVGGGAGFQETQYF.

The rearrangement links TRBV19 to TRBJ2-1, with unresolved D. The CDR3 covers 18 residues. Germline values: CDR1 LNHDA, CDR2 SQIVND (reference sequence). Trimming took 3 bases from V and 0 from J, leaving 18 bases between them. The chain's CDR3 is CASSIRPSSRSSYNEQFF. As DNA, the CDR3 is TGTGCCAGTAGTATTAGACCCTCTTCGCGGAGCTCCTACAATGAGCAGTTCTTC.

With respect to this clone: The junction differs from germline at one of its ends, possibly a read error. CDR3 sequence (DNA): TGTGCTAGCAGCTTAAGCCCCCGGGGCTCTGGAAACACCATATATTTT. Protein product: CASSLSPRGSGNTIYF. J is TRBJ1-3 and V is TRBV7-7; no clear D. Per germline, CDR1 SSHAT and CDR2 FNYEAQ (reference sequence). The CDR3 is 16 residues long.

The CDR3 bases are TGTGCCAGCAGTCTTCCTTGGACAGGCCGTCCGACGTGGGAGCAGTACTTC. This gives the protein CASSLPWTGRPTWEQYF. The gene calls are TRBV28 and TRBJ2-7; 7 positions match TRBD1. Germline V gene sequence: CDR1 MDHEN, CDR2 SYDVKM. The trim removed 5 bases at V and 7 bases at J, leaving 20 bases unmatched. This CDR3 has 17 amino acids. The whole variable domain, filled in from reference TRBV28 and TRBJ2-7, reads DVKVTQSSRYLVKRTGEKVFLECVQDMDHENMFWYRQDPGLGLRLIYFSYDVKMKEKGDIPEGYSVSREKKERFSLILESASTNQTSMYLCASSLPWTGRPTWEQYFGPGTRLTVT.

The V call is TRBV28, the J call TRBJ2-7; TRBD2 agrees at 7 bases. CDR1 and CDR2 (germline): MDHEN, SYDVKM. The CDR3 runs to 18 residues. Trimming took 3 bases from V and 3 from J; bases not matched to a gene: 17. This CDR3 is CASSLGYSGRGSNYEQYF. In DNA form, the CDR3 reads TGTGCCAGCAGTTTGGGTTATTCGGGGAGGGGTTCTAACTACGAGCAGTACTTC.

This chain connects TRBV30 to TRBJ1-5; tentative D call: TRBD1 (5 bases). V lost 2 bases, J lost 4 bases, and 15 bases lay in between. CDR3 size: 15 residues. Germline-derived CDR1 and CDR2 are GTSNPN and SVGIG (reference sequence). The CDR3 is CAWSPIDSLNQPQHF. The DNA for the CDR3 is TGTGCCTGGAGTCCCATTGACAGTTTAAATCAGCCCCAGCATTTT. Full variable domain (remainder filled in from reference TRBV30 and TRBJ1-5): SQTIHQWPATLVQPVGSPLSLECTVEGTSNPNLYWYRQAAGRGLQLLFYSVGIGQISSEVPQNLSASRPQDRQFILSSKKLLLSDSGFYLCAWSPIDSLNQPQHFGDGTRLSIL.

The chain uses TRBV7-9 and TRBJ2-3; the match to TRBD2 covers 7 bases. Germline V gives CDR1 SEHNR, CDR2 FQNEAQ (reference sequence). The CDR3 is made up of 16 amino acids. Trimming at V came to 5 bases and at J to 3 bases, leaving 11 bases not matched to a gene. The CDR3: CASSPKGWEGTDTQYF. The CDR3 DNA follows: TGTGCCAGCAGCCCGAAGGGGTGGGAGGGAACAGATACGCAGTATTTT.

J is TRBJ1-5 and V is TRBV28; D gene ambiguous. The CDR3 is made up of 13 amino acids. Trimming removed 5 bases at V and 9 bases at J, with 14 bases between. CDR1 MDHEN and CDR2 SYDVKM come from the germline V gene. CDR3 region: CASSRYDERPQHF. The CDR3 DNA reads as TGTGCCAGCAGTCGATACGACGAGCGGCCCCAGCATTTT.

V is TRBV27 and J is TRBJ2-3; 7 positions match TRBD2. CDR3 size: 17 residues. The germline gives CDR1 MNHEY, CDR2 SMNVEV (reference sequence). V gave up 5 bases and J gave up 4 bases; unmatched junction bases: 15. CDR3 amino acids: CASSTGLAGEGPDTQYF. The CDR3, as DNA: TGTGCCAGCAGTACGGGTTTGGCGGGAGAGGGGCCAGATACGCAGTATTTT.

The V gene is TRBV5-1, the J gene TRBJ2-5; D might be TRBD2 (5 bases). Germline V gene data show CDR1 as SGHRS and CDR2 as YFSETQ. The V gene lost 4 bases and the J gene lost 4 bases, with 17 bases spanning the gap. This CDR3 region has 15 residues. The CDR3 region is CASSELSEAIETQYF. In nucleotides, the CDR3 is TGCGCCAGCAGCGAACTTAGCGAAGCGATAGAGACCCAGTACTTC.

V and J are TRBV25-1 and TRBJ2-7; D remains unclear. Germline V gene lookup returns CDR1 MGHDK and CDR2 SYGVNS. The germline V and J ends were trimmed by 6 bases and 2 bases, with 8 bases remaining between them. CDR3 size: 12 residues. CDR3 in DNA: TGTGCCAGCAGCCTACAGACCTACGAGCAGTACTTC. Translated, it gives CASSLQTYEQYF.

This clone was detected once. Different DNA sequences within this sample yield the same CDR3. The chain recombines TRBV7-9 with TRBJ2-6; unclear D gene. V shed 5 bases and J shed 0 bases, with 8 bases lying between them. This CDR3 comprises 15 residues. Germline V lookup: CDR1 SEHNR, CDR2 FQNEAQ (reference sequence). DNA of the CDR3: TGTGCCAGCAGCAGAGGATACTCTGGGGCCAACGTCCTGACTTTC. It is translated as CASSRGYSGANVLTF.